This note documents a single T cell receptor beta chain sequence. Its antigen is not known. This specimen comes from a study of persistence of HIV-infected CD4 T cells. The stimulus was lysate of CMV-infected fibroblasts, around 10 ug/mL. Memory cells lacking CD40L and CD69 with high CD45RO were sorted. Donors were HIV-1-infected adults who began suppressive ART during chronic infection. Donors had CD4+ T cell counts above 400 cells/uL and were CMV-seropositive. An approximately 18-hour stimulation of CD8-depleted PBMCs used anti-CD28/CD49d costimulation, CD40-blocking antibody and enfuvirtide. Study results and limitations: Proviral oligoclonality tracked with TCR oligoclonality within the same sorted cells.

Sequencing used immunoSEQ version 4 in survey mode. The repertoire was sequenced with immunoSEQ multiplex PCR; TCRdb's copy has only in-frame clones and lacks some. In the table there are about 50,000 clones, under 85% of which are singletons. With 4 bases removed from V and 0 bases from J, the gap between germline ends came to 7 bases. This CDR3 has 13 residues. Germline-derived CDR1 and CDR2 are SQVTM and ANQGSEA. The chain combines TRBV29-1 with TRBJ2-1, with D hard to call. Sequences were derived from CD4+ T cells sorted from PBMCs after approximately 20-hour stimulation, sampled from a patient who received antiretroviral therapy. The sequence derives from an adult man with HIV who was CMV-seropositive. CDR3 bases: TGCAGCGTTGGGGGATACTCCTACAATGAGCAGTTCTTC. Translation: CSVGGYSYNEQFF.